The sequence of this T cell receptor (beta chain) was determined in a study of CD8 T cells in Susac syndrome. Study findings and constraints: As the study acknowledged, the number of individuals in its TCR sequencing and HLA analysis was relatively small.

Reverse transcription of roughly 0.5 to 1 ug RNA was carried out with random hexamers. It was immunoSEQ multiplex PCR that amplified TCR beta CDR3 across 54 Vbeta and 13 Jbeta. TCRdb re-called the immunoSEQ multiplex PCR reads with MiXCR, one entry per CDR3 protein. The table shows about 200,000 distinct CDR3 sequences, with 80% to 95% occurring only once. Negative isolation yielded CD8+ and CD4+ T cells; FACS enriched TEMRA cells. Points on this clonotype: The antigen remains undetermined.

CDR1 and CDR2 (germline): MNHEY, SMNVEV (reference sequence). The V end was cut by 5 bases, the J end by 7 bases, with 12 bases between. This CDR3 has 13 amino acids. The clonotype comes from a human donor with multiple sclerosis. The sample taken for sequencing was CD8+ T cells from PBMCs. This chain uses TRBV27 with TRBJ2-1, with D maybe TRBD1 (6 bases). The chain's CDR3 is CASSPYRENEQFF. CDR3 DNA: TGTGCCAGCAGTCCCTACAGGGAGAATGAGCAGTTCTTC.